The 26 T cell receptor beta chains listed next were all sequenced from one sample in a study of T cell responses to AZD1222 COVID-19 vaccine. This table comes from immunoSEQ multiplex PCR, and its TCRdb copy is limited to in-frame clones, with some not included. The repertoire has tens of thousands of clones, 85% of them found once; the top ten carry about 13%. The sequences come from peripheral blood, collected on day 0 of AZD1222 vaccination. The origin of the receptors is an adult in good health.

A single count supports this clone. In DNA, the CDR3 is TGTGCCAGTATGGGTCAACTAGCGGGGGGCTCTTTTAACGGGGAGCTGTTTTTT. Its protein product is CASMGQLAGGSFNGELFF. The chain links TRBV19 to TRBJ2-2; 12 positions match TRBD2. The CDR3 is 18 residues long. V lost 7 bases, J lost 7 bases, and 16 bases stayed unmatched. The germline gives CDR1 LNHDA, CDR2 SQIVND (reference sequence).

This clone showed up just once. The chain links TRBV28 to TRBJ1-4; no firm D call. This CDR3 comprises 13 residues. V lost 7 bases and J 0 bases, leaving 6 bases between the germline ends. Germline-derived CDR1 and CDR2 are MDHEN and SYDVKM. The DNA for the CDR3 is TGTGCCAGCATCGGTGCAACTAATGAAAAACTGTTTTTT. Translation gives CASIGATNEKLFF.

V usage is TRBV28 and J usage is TRBJ1-6; maybe TRBD1 (5 bases). This CDR3 contains 18 residues. Trimming shortened V by 3 bases and J by 1 base, and 16 bases separated the two germline ends. From germline, CDR1 is MDHEN and CDR2 SYDVKM. The CDR3 loop reads CASSFHQGRRSYNSPLHF. For the CDR3, the DNA is TGTGCCAGCAGTTTTCATCAGGGTAGGAGGTCCTATAATTCACCCCTCCACTTT.

This clone was counted between two and nine times. The J gene is TRBJ2-2, the V gene TRBV11-3, with 9 bases fitting TRBD1. V gave up 4 bases and J gave up 3 bases; unmatched junction bases: 3. The CDR3 extends over 15 amino acids. Germline CDR1 and CDR2: SGHNT and YENEEA. The CDR3 loop reads CASSSGQGYTGELFF. The CDR3 DNA follows: TGTGCCAGCAGCTCCGGACAGGGGTACACCGGGGAGCTGTTTTTT.

V and J are TRBV15 and TRBJ2-7; 9 nucleotides line up with TRBD1. Germline assignment: CDR1 LNHNV and CDR2 YYDKDF (reference sequence). V was clipped by 3 bases and J by 5 bases; unmatched bases: 5. This CDR3 is 14 amino acids long. CDR3 nucleotides: TGTGCCACCAGCAGGGGACAGGGAAGAGACGAGCAGTACTTC. Protein: CATSRGQGRDEQYF.

The J gene is TRBJ2-5, the V gene TRBV6-5; the D call may be TRBD1 or TRBD2 (5 bases each). The CDR3 sequence is 13 residues long. Germline V lookup: CDR1 MNHEY, CDR2 SVGAGI. V was pared by 7 bases and J by 3 bases, with 12 bases between. CDR3 region: CASIPRGEETQYF. The CDR3 DNA is TGTGCCAGCATCCCCCGAGGGGAAGAGACCCAGTACTTC.

This clone was detected only once. The chain combines TRBV7-8 with TRBJ2-3, with unresolved D. The CDR3 runs to 13 residues. Germline lookup yields CDR1 SGHVS and CDR2 FQNEAQ. The ends were cut back, 1 base at V and 11 bases at J, with 13 bases in the middle. CDR3 in DNA: TGTGCCAGCAGCTTAGGCCCGATATACGGGCAGTATTTT. Translating it yields CASSLGPIYGQYF.

The chain employs TRBV7-9 and TRBJ1-6; D uncertain. The V gene lost 6 bases and the J gene lost 6 bases, with 15 bases spanning the gap. The CDR3 runs to 15 residues. CDR1 and CDR2 (germline): SEHNR, FQNEAQ (reference sequence). For the CDR3, the DNA is TGTGCCAGCAGACCCCCCGGGTCGCCTAATTCACCCCTCCACTTT. Protein: CASRPPGSPNSPLHF. The full variable domain, rest sourced from reference TRBV7-9 and TRBJ1-6, is DTGVSQNPRHKITKRGQNVTFRCDPISEHNRLYWYRQTLGQGPEFLTYFQNEAQLEKSRLLSDRFSAERPKGSFSTLEIQRTEQGDSAMYLCASRPPGSPNSPLHFGNGTRLTVT.

This chain links TRBV6-2 or TRBV6-3 with TRBJ2-1, with D perhaps TRBD2 (7 bases). From germline, CDR1 is MNHEY and CDR2 SVGEGT. Trimming pared 4 bases from V and 2 bases from J, leaving 15 bases between. This CDR3 spans 16 amino acids. The CDR3 sequence is CASSSLEGGPYNEQFF. The CDR3 DNA reads TGTGCCAGCAGTTCCCTTGAGGGGGGGCCCTACAATGAGCAGTTCTTC.

The chain combines TRBV12-5 with TRBJ2-5; 13 bases are shared with TRBD2. Germline CDR1 and CDR2: LGHNT and FRNRAP. This CDR3 has 16 amino acids. V shed 7 bases, J shed 6 bases, and the junction held 11 bases outside the gene matches. CDR3 sequence (DNA): TGTGCTAGTGAATTCAGGACTAGCGGGGGCCCGCAGACCCAGTACTTC. Translation: CASEFRTSGGPQTQYF.

The chain is built from TRBV5-3 and TRBJ2-7; 13 bases agree with TRBD2. TRBV5-3 qualifies as an ORF whose function is uncertain. The CDR3 is 15 residues long. J lost 7 bases, V lost 4 bases, and 8 bases had no gene match. This CDR3 reads CARSGLAGAREEQYF. CDR3 in DNA: TGTGCCAGAAGCGGACTAGCGGGGGCCCGCGAAGAGCAGTACTTC.

The CDR3: CASLRDGFSYEQYF. DNA for the CDR3: TGTGCCAGCTTAAGGGACGGATTCTCCTACGAGCAGTACTTC. The chain employs TRBV18 and TRBJ2-7; D could derive from TRBD1 or TRBD2 (5 bases each). Trimming took off 7 bases at V and 0 bases at J, with 13 bases between the two ends. The CDR3 runs to 14 residues. Per germline, CDR1 KGHSH and CDR2 LQKENI.

This clone was recorded a few times. The V call is TRBV7-9, the J call TRBJ2-7; unclear D gene. The CDR3 is 13 residues long. Germline V gene lookup returns CDR1 SEHNR and CDR2 FQNEAQ (reference sequence). The V and J ends lost 2 bases and 3 bases respectively, with 8 bases between them. The CDR3 DNA sequence: TGTGCCAGCAGCTTAAGGATTAACTACGAGCAGTACTTC. Protein product: CASSLRINYEQYF.

The chain employs TRBV27 and TRBJ2-3; the match to TRBD1 covers 8 bases. Germline V lookup: CDR1 MNHEY, CDR2 SMNVEV (reference sequence). J was trimmed by 5 bases and V by 3 bases; bases with no gene match: 10. CDR3 size: 16 residues. The CDR3 here is CASSFLRTGFKDTQYF. In nucleotides, the CDR3 is TGTGCCAGCAGTTTTTTGCGGACAGGGTTTAAAGATACGCAGTATTTT.

The chain is built from TRBV18 and TRBJ1-2; possibly TRBD1 for D (5 bases). The CDR3 covers 15 residues. Trimming cost V 0 bases and J 0 bases, with 8 bases left between them. Germline-derived CDR1 and CDR2 are KGHSH and LQKENI. The CDR3 sequence: CASSPPARANYGYTF. The CDR3 region has the DNA TGTGCCAGCTCACCACCGGCCAGGGCTAACTATGGCTACACCTTC.

A word on this clone: Within the sample, other DNA sequences also encode this same CDR3. The chain uses TRBV7-9 and TRBJ1-1, with D unclear. The ends were cut back, 3 bases at V and 0 bases at J, with 2 bases in the middle. This CDR3 has 12 residues. Looked up from germline, CDR1 is SEHNR and CDR2 is FQNEAQ (reference sequence). CDR3 residues: CASSFLNTEAFF. For the CDR3, the DNA is TGTGCCAGCAGCTTTTTGAACACTGAAGCTTTCTTT. The full variable domain, in which reference TRBV7-9 and TRBJ1-1 provide the parts outside the CDR3, is DTGVSQNPRHKITKRGQNVTFRCDPISEHNRLYWYRQTLGQGPEFLTYFQNEAQLEKSRLLSDRFSAERPKGSFSTLEIQRTEQGDSAMYLCASSFLNTEAFFGQGTRLTVV.

V usage is TRBV21-1 and J usage is TRBJ1-2; no check of the table's D call, TRBD1, against the DNA was made. TRBV21-1 is a listed pseudogene. The CDR3 consists of 15 residues. The CDR3 DNA is TGTGCCAGCAGCAAGAGGGGACAGGGACTAATGGGATACACCTTC. It is translated as CASSKRGQGLMGYTF.

The rearrangement uses TRBV20-1 and TRBJ2-5; no clear D gene. The V end lost 7 bases, the J end lost 1 base, and 7 bases lay between the germline ends. This CDR3 region has 11 residues. Looked up from germline, CDR1 is DFQATT and CDR2 is SNEGSKA (reference sequence). CDR3 residues: CSGQRQETQYF. CDR3 DNA: TGCAGTGGGCAGCGCCAAGAGACCCAGTACTTC.

This sequence joins TRBV5-1 and TRBJ2-2; 11 nucleotides agree with TRBD2. The CDR3 loop spans 19 amino acids. The J segment lost 4 bases and the V segment lost 4 bases, leaving 15 bases of the junction unmatched. Germline V gene data show CDR1 as SGHRS and CDR2 as YFSETQ. The CDR3 loop is CASSHKPGTSGSGTGELFF. In nucleotides, the CDR3 is TGCGCCAGCAGCCACAAGCCCGGGACTAGCGGTTCGGGCACCGGGGAGCTGTTTTTT.

J is TRBJ1-6 and V is TRBV18; TRBD1 agrees at 7 bases. Germline trimming cut 3 bases from V and 9 bases from J; bases unmatched to any gene: 11. This CDR3 comprises 16 residues. Germline CDR1 is KGHSH and CDR2 is LQKENI. In DNA form, the CDR3 reads TGTGCCAGCTCACCTCAGGGGGGGCATAGTAGTTCACCCCTCCACTTT. Translation gives CASSPQGGHSSSPLHF.

This clone was seen once. The chain employs TRBV7-2 and TRBJ1-1; perhaps TRBD1 as D (6 bases). The CDR3 consists of 14 residues. The germline V and J ends were trimmed by 4 bases and 3 bases, with 12 bases remaining between them. Per the germline V gene, CDR1 is SGHTA and CDR2 is FQGNSA. CDR3 loop: CASSSTTGYTEAFF. CDR3 DNA sequence: TGTGCCAGCAGCTCAACCACAGGGTACACTGAAGCTTTCTTT.

The gene calls are TRBV6-2 or TRBV6-3 and TRBJ1-5, with 12 bases fitting TRBD1. The J segment lost 6 bases and the V segment lost 6 bases, leaving 3 bases of the junction unmatched. CDR1 is MNHEY and CDR2 is SVGEGT in the germline V gene. This CDR3 has 14 amino acids. CDR3 in DNA: TGTGCCAGCAGCGGGACAGGGGGCGGTCAGCCCCAGCATTTT. Amino acids: CASSGTGGGQPQHF.

This clone appeared once. The gene calls are TRBV19 and TRBJ1-5; D ambiguous. Per germline, CDR1 LNHDA and CDR2 SQIVND (reference sequence). V lost 4 bases and J lost 3, with 7 bases in between. This CDR3 has 13 residues. CDR3 in amino acids: CASSRANNQPQHF. For the CDR3, the DNA is TGTGCCAGTAGTAGGGCAAACAATCAGCCCCAGCATTTT. The whole variable domain, remainder taken from reference TRBV19 and TRBJ1-5, is DGGITQSPKYLFRKEGQNVTLSCEQNLNHDAMYWYRQDPGQGLRLIYYSQIVNDFQKGDIAEGYSVSREKKESFPLTVTSAQKNPTAFYLCASSRANNQPQHFGDGTRLSIL.

The rearrangement uses TRBV5-8 and TRBJ2-5; D possibly corresponds to TRBD1 (6 bases). CDR1 and CDR2 (germline): SGHTS, YDEGEE. V lost 4 bases and J 1 base, leaving 14 bases between the germline ends. The length of the CDR3 is 15 residues. The CDR3 DNA is TGTGCCAGCAGCACAGGACAGCGTAGCCAAGAGACCCAGTACTTC. Its protein product is CASSTGQRSQETQYF.

The chain links TRBV19 to TRBJ1-4; D is unclear. CDR3 length: 13 amino acids. Germline V gene sequence: CDR1 LNHDA, CDR2 SQIVND (reference sequence). With 5 bases removed from V and 8 bases from J, the gap between germline ends came to 12 bases. CDR3 sequence reads: CASSGELQEKLFF. The CDR3 nucleotides are TGTGCCAGTAGTGGGGAGTTGCAGGAAAAACTGTTTTTT.

A few counts support this clone. The chain uses TRBV6-2 or TRBV6-3 and TRBJ2-6; D may be TRBD2 (6 bases). Trimming cost V 5 bases and J 2 bases, with 19 bases left between them. The CDR3 runs 18 residues. CDR1 is MNHEY, CDR2 SVGEGT, per germline. The CDR3, as DNA: TGTGCCAGCAGTGACCGGGGGAAGAGGCTGGCTGGGGCCAACGTCCTGACTTTC. This translates into CASSDRGKRLAGANVLTF.